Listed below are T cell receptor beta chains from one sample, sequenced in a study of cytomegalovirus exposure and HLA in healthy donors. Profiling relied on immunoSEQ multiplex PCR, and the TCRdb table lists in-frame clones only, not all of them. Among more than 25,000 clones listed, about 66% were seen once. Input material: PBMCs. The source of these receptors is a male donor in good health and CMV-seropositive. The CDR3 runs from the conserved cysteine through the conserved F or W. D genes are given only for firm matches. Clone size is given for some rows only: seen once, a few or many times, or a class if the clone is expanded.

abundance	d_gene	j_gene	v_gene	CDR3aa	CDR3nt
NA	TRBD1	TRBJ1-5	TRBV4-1	CASSQDRDSYNQPQHF	TGCGCCAGCAGCCAAGATCGGGACAGCTACAATCAGCCCCAGCATTTT
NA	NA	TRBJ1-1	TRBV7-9	CASSSYLEGTEAFF	TGTGCCAGCAGCTCTTACCTGGAGGGGACTGAAGCTTTCTTT
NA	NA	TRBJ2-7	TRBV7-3	CASSSRPSGEQYF	TGTGCCAGCAGCTCCCGGCCGAGCGGCGAGCAGTACTTC
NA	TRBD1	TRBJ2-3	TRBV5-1	CASSSGTGGADTQYF	TGCGCCAGCAGCTCCGGGACAGGGGGCGCAGATACGCAGTATTTT
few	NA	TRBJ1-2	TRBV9	CASSVESIGSYGYTF	TGTGCCAGCAGCGTAGAGAGCATAGGGAGCTATGGCTACACCTTC
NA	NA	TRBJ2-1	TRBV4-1	CASSNIADNNEQFF	TGCGCCAGCAGCAACATAGCGGATAACAATGAGCAGTTCTTC
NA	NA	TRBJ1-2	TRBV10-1	CASSETGGVSGYTF	TGCGCCAGCAGTGAGACCGGCGGAGTTAGTGGCTACACCTTC
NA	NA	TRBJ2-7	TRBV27	CASSYRQDYEQYF	TGTGCCAGCAGTTATCGTCAGGATTACGAGCAGTACTTC
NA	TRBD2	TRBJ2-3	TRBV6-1	CASRDWDYTDTQYF	TGTGCCAGCAGGGATTGGGACTACACAGATACGCAGTATTTT
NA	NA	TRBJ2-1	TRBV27	CASSLLGTAVDEQFF	TGTGCCAGCAGTTTACTTGGGACTGCCGTGGATGAGCAGTTCTTC
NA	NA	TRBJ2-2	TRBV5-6	CASSFLSGQNTGELFF	TGTGCCAGCAGCTTTCTATCCGGACAGAACACCGGGGAGCTGTTTTTT
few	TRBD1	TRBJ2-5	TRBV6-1	CASSEGTGWETQYF	TGTGCCAGCAGTGAAGGGACAGGGTGGGAGACCCAGTACTTC
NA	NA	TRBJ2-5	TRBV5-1	CASSSLGVDQETQYF	TGCGCCAGCAGCTCCCTTGGAGTTGACCAAGAGACCCAGTACTTC
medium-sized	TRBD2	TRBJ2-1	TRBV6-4	CASSDSGSSYNEQFF	TGTGCCAGCAGTGATAGCGGGAGTTCCTACAATGAGCAGTTCTTC
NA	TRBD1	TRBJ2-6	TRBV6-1	CANSGSPGQVGGANVLTF	TGTGCCAACAGTGGGTCACCGGGACAGGTCGGTGGGGCCAACGTCCTGACTTTC
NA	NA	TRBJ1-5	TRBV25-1	CASSSIWTDHQPQHF	TGTGCCAGCAGTTCGATCTGGACAGACCATCAGCCCCAGCATTTT
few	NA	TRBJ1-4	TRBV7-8	CASSFTGRANEKLFF	TGTGCCAGCAGCTTCACAGGGAGGGCTAATGAAAAACTGTTTTTT
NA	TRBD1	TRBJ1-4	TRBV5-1	CASSLRTGEEKLFF	TGCGCCAGCAGCTTACGGACAGGGGAGGAAAAACTGTTTTTT
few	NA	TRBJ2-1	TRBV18	CASSPISGGGATFDNEQFF	TGTGCCAGCTCACCAATTTCTGGCGGGGGCGCCACATTTGACAATGAGCAGTTCTTC
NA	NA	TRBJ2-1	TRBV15	CATSRERIGGQFF	TGTGCCACCAGCAGAGAACGGATAGGGGGGCAGTTCTTC
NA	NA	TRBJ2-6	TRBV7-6	CASSLAWGSAPGANVLTF	TGTGCCAGCAGCTTAGCGTGGGGTAGCGCCCCTGGGGCCAACGTCCTGACTTTC
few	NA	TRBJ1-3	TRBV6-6	CASTYDAGSGNTIYF	TGTGCCAGCACTTACGATGCGGGCTCTGGAAACACCATATATTTT